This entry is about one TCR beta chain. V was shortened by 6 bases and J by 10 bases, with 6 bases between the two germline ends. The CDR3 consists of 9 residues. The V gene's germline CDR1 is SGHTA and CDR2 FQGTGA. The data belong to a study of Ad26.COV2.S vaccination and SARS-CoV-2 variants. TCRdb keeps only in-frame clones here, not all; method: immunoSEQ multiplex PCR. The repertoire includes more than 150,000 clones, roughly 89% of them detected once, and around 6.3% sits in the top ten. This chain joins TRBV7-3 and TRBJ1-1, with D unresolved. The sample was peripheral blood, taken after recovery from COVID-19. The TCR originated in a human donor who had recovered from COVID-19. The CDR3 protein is CASSPGAFF. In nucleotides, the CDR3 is TGTGCCAGCAGTCCCGGAGCTTTCTTT.